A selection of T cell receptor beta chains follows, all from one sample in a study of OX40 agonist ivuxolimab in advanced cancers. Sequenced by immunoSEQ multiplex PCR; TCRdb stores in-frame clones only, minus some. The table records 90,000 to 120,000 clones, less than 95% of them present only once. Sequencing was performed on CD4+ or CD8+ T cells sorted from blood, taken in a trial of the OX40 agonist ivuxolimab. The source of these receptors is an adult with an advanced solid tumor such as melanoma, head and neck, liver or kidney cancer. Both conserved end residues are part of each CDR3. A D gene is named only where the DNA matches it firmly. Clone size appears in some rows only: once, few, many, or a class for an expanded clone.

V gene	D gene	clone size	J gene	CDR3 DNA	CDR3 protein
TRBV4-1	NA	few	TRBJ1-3	TGCGCCAGCAGCCAAGAGGGAGGACCATCTGGAAACACCATATATTTT	CASSQEGGPSGNTIYF
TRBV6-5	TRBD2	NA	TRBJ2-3	TGTGCCAGCAGTTACACTAGCGGATCCAGCACAGATACGCAGTATTTT	CASSYTSGSSTDTQYF
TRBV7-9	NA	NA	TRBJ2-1	TGTGCCAGCAGCTTAGAGGCCGCCGGCTCCTACAATGAGCAGTTCTTC	CASSLEAAGSYNEQFF
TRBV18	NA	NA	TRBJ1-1	TGTGCCAGCTCCACCAGGGACGCGAACACTGAAGCTTTCTTT	CASSTRDANTEAFF
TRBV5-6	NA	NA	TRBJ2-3	TGTGCCAGCAGCTTGCTGTCAGACTCTAGCACAGATACGCAGTATTTT	CASSLLSDSSTDTQYF
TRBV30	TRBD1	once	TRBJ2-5	TGTGCCTGGATACGACAGGGAAGGTTGTTAGGGGAGACCCAGTACTTC	CAWIRQGRLLGETQYF
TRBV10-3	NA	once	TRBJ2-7	TGTGCCATCAGTGGTGGGACGCCCTACGAGCAGTACTTC	CAISGGTPYEQYF
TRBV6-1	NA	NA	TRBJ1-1	TGTGCCAGCACTGAGGGGCTGAACACTGAAGCTTTCTTT	CASTEGLNTEAFF
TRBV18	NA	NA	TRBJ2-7	TGTGCCAGCTCCCCCGGCAGTAGCTCCTACGAGCAGTACTTC	CASSPGSSSYEQYF
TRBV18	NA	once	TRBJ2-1	TGTGCCAGCTCACCCCTGGCGAAGGATGCAGGGTTGAGGTCCTACAATGAGCAGTTCTTC	CASSPLAKDAGLRSYNEQFF
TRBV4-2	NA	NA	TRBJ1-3	TGTGCCAGCAGCCAAGAAGTTAAGGCAGACTCTGGAAACACCATATATTTT	CASSQEVKADSGNTIYF
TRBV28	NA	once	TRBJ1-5	TGTGCCAGCAGTCTCAATCAGCCCCAGCATTTT	CASSLNQPQHF
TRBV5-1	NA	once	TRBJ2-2	TGCGCCAGCAGCTACACAGGGGACTCGAACACCGGGGAGCTGTTTTTT	CASSYTGDSNTGELFF
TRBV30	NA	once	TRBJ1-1	TGTGCCTGGACCCAGGGGAACACTGAAGCTTTCTTT	CAWTQGNTEAFF
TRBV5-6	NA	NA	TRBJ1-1	TGTGCCAGCAGCTTCGGGGGGAACACTGAAGCTTTCTTT	CASSFGGNTEAFF
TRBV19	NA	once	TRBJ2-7	TGTGCCAGTACCCCCGGTGTCGCCGGGAGCCCCTACGAGCAGTACTTC	CASTPGVAGSPYEQYF
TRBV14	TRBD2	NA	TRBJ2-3	TGTGCCAGCAGCCAAGGCCCTACTAGCGGGAGGGCAGGAGATACGCAGTATTTT	CASSQGPTSGRAGDTQYF
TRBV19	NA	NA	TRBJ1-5	TGTGCCAGTAGTATAGAGGAGCGTGTTCCCCAGCATTTT	CASSIEERVPQHF